Reported below is one T cell receptor beta chain. It lacks a known antigen. No base quality values were provided; no much bigger clone lies one nucleotide off. Another Seattle source contributed samples from volunteer blood donors who had recovered from COVID-19. Collaborating institutions collected whole blood in K2EDTA tubes following their own protocols. Collaborator samples were shipped for TCRbeta analysis as frozen whole blood, isolated PBMCs, or DNA extracted from either sample type. TCRbeta CDR3 regions were amplified from genomic DNA using the immunoSEQ Assay, a bias-controlled multiplex PCR. Regarding the original processing steps: The number of nucleated cells in each sample was estimated from the amplification of reference gene primers within the assay. To quantify the absolute abundance of each unique TCRbeta CDR3 rearrangement, sequence reads were collapsed and filtered. For each sample, productive Simpson clonality was calculated as the square root of Simpson's diversity index over productive rearrangements. Held by TCRdb, this immuneACCESS table contains in-frame sequences only and omits some clones. Under half of the omission traces to an unresolved V gene where checked; the cause of the rest is unknown. V and J calls and clone size follow that table, whereas D and trimming were derived from the DNA. The sample includes 200,000 to 250,000 clones, with 75% to 90% observed a single time. Around 6.5% of the sample comes from the top ten.

These data belong to a study of blood T cell repertoires in COVID-19 (TCRdb year 2020). Regarding the research as a whole: The collaborator samples originated in the United States, Italy and Spain and spanned the acute and convalescent phases of COVID-19. The material from the prospective study consisted of cDNA or gDNA derived from T cells, B-cell-depleted T cells, or PBMCs. Subjects who had been exposed to COVID-19, were actively infected with it, or had recovered from it provided the deeply sampled blood TCRbeta repertoires that made up the dataset. The repertoires were made available in a free public database intended to serve as a resource for research on the immune response to SARS-CoV-2. The samples were drawn from two sources: the first 160 participants of the ongoing ImmuneRACE study, and over 950 subjects contributed by 6 global collaborators. Nearly every sample came with metadata listing a de-identified subject ID, COVID-19 status, age in years and sex. Where available, HLA class I and class II types were taken from metadata supplied by the sample provider and were not determined by assay-based typing.

Overall study results and their limits: The amount of clinical and demographic metadata varied by source and participant and was provided uncurated.

The receptor was derived from a man between 60 and 75 years old who had recovered from COVID-19. What was sequenced was peripheral blood.

The DNA sequence follows: TGTGCCAGCAGTCCAGGGGCCCCACCGGGAGCTTTCTTT. This is translated as CASSPGAPPGAFF. The rearranged segments are TRBV28 and TRBJ1-1; the D region possibly corresponds to TRBD1 (6 bases align). Counted from cysteine to phenylalanine, this CDR3 has 13 amino acids. CDR3 DNA only is kept here, 39 bases in frame from base 1. Trimming at the junction amounts to 5 bases on V and 10 bases on J, and the germline ends lie 17 bases apart. For CDR1 and CDR2, the germline V gene lists MDHEN and SYDVKM.